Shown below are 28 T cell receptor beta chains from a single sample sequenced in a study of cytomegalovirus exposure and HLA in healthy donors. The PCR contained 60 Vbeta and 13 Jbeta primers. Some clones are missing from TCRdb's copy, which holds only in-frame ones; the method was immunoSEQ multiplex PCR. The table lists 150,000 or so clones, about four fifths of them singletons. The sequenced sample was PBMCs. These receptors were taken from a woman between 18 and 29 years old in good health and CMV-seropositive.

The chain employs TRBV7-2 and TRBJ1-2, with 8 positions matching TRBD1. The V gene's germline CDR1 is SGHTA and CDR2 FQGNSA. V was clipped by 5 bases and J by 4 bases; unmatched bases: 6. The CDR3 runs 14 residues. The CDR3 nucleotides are TGTGCCAGCAGCCAATCTGACAGGGGCTATGGCTACACCTTC. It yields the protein CASSQSDRGYGYTF.

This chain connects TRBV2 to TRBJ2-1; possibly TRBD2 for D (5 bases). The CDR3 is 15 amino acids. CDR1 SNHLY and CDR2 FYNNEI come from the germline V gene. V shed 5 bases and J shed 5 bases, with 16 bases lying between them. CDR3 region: CASSWEEGGDNEQFF. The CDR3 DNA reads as TGTGCCAGCAGTTGGGAAGAGGGTGGGGACAATGAGCAGTTCTTC.

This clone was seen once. The chain's CDR3 is CTSSQDSGTRVIDEQFF. CDR3 sequence (DNA): TGCACCAGCAGCCAAGATTCGGGGACTAGAGTCATCGATGAGCAGTTCTTC. V usage is TRBV1 and J usage is TRBJ2-1; the table's D call of TRBD2 was not tested on the DNA. TRBV1 is reported as a pseudogene. The CDR3 length is 17 residues.

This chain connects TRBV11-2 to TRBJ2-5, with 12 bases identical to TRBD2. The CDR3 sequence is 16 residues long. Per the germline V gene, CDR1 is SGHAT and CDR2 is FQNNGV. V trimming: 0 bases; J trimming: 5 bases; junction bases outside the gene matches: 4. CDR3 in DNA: TGTGCCAGCAGCTTAGATCTAGCGGGGGGGCGGGAGACCCAGTACTTC. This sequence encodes CASSLDLAGGRETQYF.

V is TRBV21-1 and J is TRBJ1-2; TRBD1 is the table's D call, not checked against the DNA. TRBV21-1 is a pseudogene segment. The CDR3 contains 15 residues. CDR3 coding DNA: TGTGCCAGCAGCAATAAAGGGGCCGTGATGGGTGGCTACACCTTC. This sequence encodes CASSNKGAVMGGYTF.

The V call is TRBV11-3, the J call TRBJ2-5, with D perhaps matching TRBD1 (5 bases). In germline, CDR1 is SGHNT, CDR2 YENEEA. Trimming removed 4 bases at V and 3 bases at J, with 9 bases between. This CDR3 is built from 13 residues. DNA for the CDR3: TGTGCCAGCAGCTCCGTCAGGGAAGAGACCCAGTACTTC. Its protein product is CASSSVREETQYF.

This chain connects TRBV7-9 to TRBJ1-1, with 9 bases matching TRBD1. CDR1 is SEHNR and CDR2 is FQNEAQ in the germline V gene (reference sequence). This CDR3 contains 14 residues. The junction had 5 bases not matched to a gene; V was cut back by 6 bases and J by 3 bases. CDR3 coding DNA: TGTGCCAGCAGGGGGGACAGGGAGGACACTGAAGCTTTCTTT. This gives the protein CASRGDREDTEAFF.

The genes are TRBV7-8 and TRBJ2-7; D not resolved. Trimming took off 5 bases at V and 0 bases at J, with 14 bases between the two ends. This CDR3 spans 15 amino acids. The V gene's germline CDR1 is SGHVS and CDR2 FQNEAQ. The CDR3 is CASSTVGKSSYEQYF. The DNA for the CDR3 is TGTGCCAGCAGCACAGTGGGCAAGAGCTCCTACGAGCAGTACTTC.

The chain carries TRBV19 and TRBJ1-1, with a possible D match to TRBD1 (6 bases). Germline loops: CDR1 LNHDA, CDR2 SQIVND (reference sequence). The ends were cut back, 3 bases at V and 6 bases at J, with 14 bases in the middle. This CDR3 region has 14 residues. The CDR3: CASSMAGGLAEAFF. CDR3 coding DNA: TGTGCCAGTAGTATGGCGGGGGGCTTGGCTGAAGCTTTCTTT.

This CDR3 is CASSYSRAGNEQFF. The CDR3 coding sequence is TGTGCCAGCAGTTACTCGAGAGCGGGGAATGAGCAGTTCTTC. The chain recombines TRBV6-5 with TRBJ2-1; 7 bases match TRBD2. V trimming: 0 bases; J trimming: 7 bases; junction bases outside the gene matches: 3. This CDR3 is built from 14 residues. Germline V gene sequence: CDR1 MNHEY, CDR2 SVGAGI.

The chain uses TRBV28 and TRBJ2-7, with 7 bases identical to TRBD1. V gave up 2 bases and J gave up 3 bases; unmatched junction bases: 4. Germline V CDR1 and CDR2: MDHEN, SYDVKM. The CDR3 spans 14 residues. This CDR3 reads CASSLTTGIYEQYF. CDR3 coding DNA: TGTGCCAGCAGTTTAACGACAGGGATCTACGAGCAGTACTTC.

CDR3 bases: TGTGCCAGCAGTAGGGACAGATATAGCAATCAGCCCCAGCATTTT. It yields the protein CASSRDRYSNQPQHF. The chain carries TRBV2 and TRBJ1-5, with TRBD1 matching 7 bases. CDR1 is SNHLY, CDR2 FYNNEI, per germline. V lost 5 bases and J lost 0; bases outside the gene matches: 4. The CDR3 totals 15 residues.

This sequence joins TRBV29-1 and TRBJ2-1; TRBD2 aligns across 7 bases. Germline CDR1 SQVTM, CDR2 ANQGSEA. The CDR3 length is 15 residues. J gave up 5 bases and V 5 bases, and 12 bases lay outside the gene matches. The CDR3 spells CSVIPGGGANNEQFF. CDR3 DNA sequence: TGCAGCGTTATCCCTGGCGGGGGAGCCAACAATGAGCAGTTCTTC.

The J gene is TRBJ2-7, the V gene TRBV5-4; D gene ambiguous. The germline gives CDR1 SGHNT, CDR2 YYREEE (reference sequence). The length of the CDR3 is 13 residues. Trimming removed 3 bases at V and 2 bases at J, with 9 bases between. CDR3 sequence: CASSYPGPYEQYF. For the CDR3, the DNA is TGTGCCAGCAGCTATCCAGGCCCCTACGAGCAGTACTTC.

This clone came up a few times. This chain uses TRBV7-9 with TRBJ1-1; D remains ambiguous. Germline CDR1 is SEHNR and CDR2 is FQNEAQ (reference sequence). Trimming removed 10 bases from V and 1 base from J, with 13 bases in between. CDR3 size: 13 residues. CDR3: CATSWAANTEAFF. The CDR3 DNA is TGTGCCACCAGTTGGGCCGCGAACACTGAAGCTTTCTTT.

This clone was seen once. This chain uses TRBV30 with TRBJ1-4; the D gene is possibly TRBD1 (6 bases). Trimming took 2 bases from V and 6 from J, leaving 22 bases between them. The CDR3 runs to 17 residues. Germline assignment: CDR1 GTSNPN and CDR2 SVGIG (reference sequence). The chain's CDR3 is CAWSKGVMVPSDEKLFF. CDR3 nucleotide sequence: TGTGCCTGGAGTAAGGGGGTGATGGTCCCATCGGATGAAAAACTGTTTTTT.

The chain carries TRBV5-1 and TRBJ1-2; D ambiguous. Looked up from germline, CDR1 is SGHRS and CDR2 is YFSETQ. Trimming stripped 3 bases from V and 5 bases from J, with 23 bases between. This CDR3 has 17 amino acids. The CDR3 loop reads CASSWIGRMANDYGYTF. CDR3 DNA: TGCGCCAGCAGCTGGATTGGGCGTATGGCCAACGATTATGGCTACACCTTC.

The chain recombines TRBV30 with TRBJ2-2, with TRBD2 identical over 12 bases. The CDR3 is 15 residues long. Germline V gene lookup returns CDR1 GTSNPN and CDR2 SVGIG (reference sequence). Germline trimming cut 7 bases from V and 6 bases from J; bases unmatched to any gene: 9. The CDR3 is CASTPSGGGSGELFF. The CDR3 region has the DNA TGTGCCTCAACCCCTAGCGGGGGGGGCTCCGGGGAGCTGTTTTTT.

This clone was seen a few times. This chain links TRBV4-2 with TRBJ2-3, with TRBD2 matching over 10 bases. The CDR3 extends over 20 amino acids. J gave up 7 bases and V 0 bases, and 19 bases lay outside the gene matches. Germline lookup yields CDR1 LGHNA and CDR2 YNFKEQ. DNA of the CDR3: TGTGCCAGCAGCCAAGAACGGGTAGCGGGGGGCCCTCCCTACCCTTATACGCAGTATTTT. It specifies CASSQERVAGGPPYPYTQYF.

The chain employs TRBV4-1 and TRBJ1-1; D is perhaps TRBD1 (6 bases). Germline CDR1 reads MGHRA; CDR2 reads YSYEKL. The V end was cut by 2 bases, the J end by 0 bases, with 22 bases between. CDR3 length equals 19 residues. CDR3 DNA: TGCGCCAGCAGCCAAACCGAACAGGGAAGGGGGAACATGAACACTGAAGCTTTCTTT. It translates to CASSQTEQGRGNMNTEAFF.

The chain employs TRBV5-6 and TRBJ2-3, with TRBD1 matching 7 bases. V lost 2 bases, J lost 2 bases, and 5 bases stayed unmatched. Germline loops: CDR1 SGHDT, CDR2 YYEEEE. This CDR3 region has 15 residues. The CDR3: CASSFTGQSTDTQYF. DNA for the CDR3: TGTGCCAGCAGCTTTACGGGACAGTCCACAGATACGCAGTATTTT.

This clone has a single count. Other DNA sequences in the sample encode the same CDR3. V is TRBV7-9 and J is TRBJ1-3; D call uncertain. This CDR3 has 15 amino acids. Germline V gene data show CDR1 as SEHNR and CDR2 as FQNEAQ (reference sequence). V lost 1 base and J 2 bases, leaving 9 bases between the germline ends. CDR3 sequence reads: CASSLDGLTGNTIYF. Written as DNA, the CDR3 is TGTGCCAGCAGCTTAGATGGGCTTACTGGAAACACCATATATTTT.

For the CDR3, the DNA is TGTGCCAGCAGTGACGGCGGGATCGGCACAGATACGCAGTATTTT. It encodes CASSDGGIGTDTQYF. The chain uses TRBV6-4 and TRBJ2-3; a weak D match, TRBD2 (6 bases). Trimming took off 2 bases at V and 1 base at J, with 10 bases between the two ends. This CDR3 is 15 amino acids long. Germline values: CDR1 MRHNA, CDR2 SNTAGT.

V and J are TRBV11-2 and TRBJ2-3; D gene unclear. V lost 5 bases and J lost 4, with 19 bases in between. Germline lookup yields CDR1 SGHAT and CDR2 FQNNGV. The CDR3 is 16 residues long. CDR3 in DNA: TGTGCCAGCAGCCAATTTCCGGTTGGAGCAGCAGATACGCAGTATTTT. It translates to CASSQFPVGAADTQYF.

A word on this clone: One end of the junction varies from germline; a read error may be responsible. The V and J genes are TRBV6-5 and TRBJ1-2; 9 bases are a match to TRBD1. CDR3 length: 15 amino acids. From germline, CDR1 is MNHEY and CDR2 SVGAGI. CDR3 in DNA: TGTGCCAGCAGCGTCGAGGGGACAGGGCACTATGTCTACACCTTC. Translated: CASSVEGTGHYVYTF.

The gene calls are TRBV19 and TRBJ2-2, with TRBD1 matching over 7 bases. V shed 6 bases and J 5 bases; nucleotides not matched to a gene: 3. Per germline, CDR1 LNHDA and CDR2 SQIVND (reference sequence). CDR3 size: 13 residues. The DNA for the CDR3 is TGTGCCAGTAGCACACAGGGGACCGGGGAGCTGTTTTTT. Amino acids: CASSTQGTGELFF. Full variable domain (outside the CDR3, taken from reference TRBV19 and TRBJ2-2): DGGITQSPKYLFRKEGQNVTLSCEQNLNHDAMYWYRQDPGQGLRLIYYSQIVNDFQKGDIAEGYSVSREKKESFPLTVTSAQKNPTAFYLCASSTQGTGELFFGEGSRLTVL.

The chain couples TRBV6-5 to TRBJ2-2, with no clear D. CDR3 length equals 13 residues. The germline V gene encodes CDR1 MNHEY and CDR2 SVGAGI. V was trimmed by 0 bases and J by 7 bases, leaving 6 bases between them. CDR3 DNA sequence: TGTGCCAGCAGTTACTCCTTCGGCGGGGAGCTGTTTTTT. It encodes CASSYSFGGELFF.

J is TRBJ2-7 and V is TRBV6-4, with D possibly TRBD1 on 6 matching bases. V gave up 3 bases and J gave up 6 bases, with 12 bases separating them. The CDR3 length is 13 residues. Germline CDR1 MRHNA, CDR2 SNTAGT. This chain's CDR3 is CASSEGEGGEQYF. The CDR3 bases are TGTGCCAGCAGTGAAGGGGAAGGGGGCGAGCAGTACTTC.